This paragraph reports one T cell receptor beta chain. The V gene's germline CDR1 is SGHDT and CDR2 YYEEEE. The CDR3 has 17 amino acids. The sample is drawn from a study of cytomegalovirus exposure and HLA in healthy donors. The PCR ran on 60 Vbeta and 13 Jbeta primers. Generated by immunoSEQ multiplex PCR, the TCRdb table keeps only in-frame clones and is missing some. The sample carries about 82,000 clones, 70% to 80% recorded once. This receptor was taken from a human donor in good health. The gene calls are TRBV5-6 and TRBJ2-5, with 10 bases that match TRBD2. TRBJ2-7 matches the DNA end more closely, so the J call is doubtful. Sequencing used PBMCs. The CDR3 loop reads CASTPGGLAGESYEQYF. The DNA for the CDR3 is TGTGCCAGCACCCCTGGAGGCCTAGCGGGGGAGTCCTACGAGCAGTACTTC.